This T cell receptor (beta chain) is drawn from a study of post-analysis software for immune sequencing data. Study summary: Some patients lacked subtype; others had relapsing-remitting, secondary progressive or progressive-relapsing disease.

Of note for this clonotype: What it binds is not known.

This CDR3 has 16 residues. Deletions cut 0 bases from V and 4 bases from J, with 16 bases between. Germline values: CDR1 LGHNA, CDR2 YSLEER. Built from TCR beta cDNA, the libraries had unique molecular identifiers in them. Yield was roughly 0.5 million cDNA molecules from around 1 to 9.1 million T cells. TCRdb fed the PCR reads into MiXCR, producing one record per CDR3 protein. The sample comprises 350,000 to 450,000 distinct CDR3 sequences, approximately 33% of which are singletons, and 13% rests with the top ten. Broader study findings: In patients, about five TRBV segments were more frequent than in controls, with TRBV5-6, TRBV5-1 and TRBV20-1 among them. Significantly lower normalized Chao1 diversity was found in patients with multiple sclerosis relative to controls.

The sequenced sample consisted of blood. The chain joins TRBV4-3 to TRBJ2-7, with a possible D match to TRBD2 (7 bases). This TCR derives from a girl aged 10-17 years with multiple sclerosis. DNA of the CDR3: TGCGCCAGCAGCCAAGATAGGGGGGGCAACGGGTACGAGCAGTACTTC. Translating gives CASSQDRGGNGYEQYF.